The clone carrying this TCR beta chain was observed at least ten times. Alongside blood RNA obtained from unsorted whole blood, germline DNA was also extracted. This specimen belongs to a study of tumor-infiltrating lymphocytes in primary liver carcinoma. A constant-region primer primed TCR beta cDNA synthesis from 500 ng of total RNA. Libraries of TCR beta came from three nested multiplex PCR rounds with slightly modified ARM-PCR. The first two PCR rounds used TRBV1-TRBV30 forward primers with a C-beta reverse primer, roughly 10 cycles each. TCRdb used MiXCR to reprocess the multiplex PCR reads, holding one entry per CDR3 protein. The data hold approximately 210,000 distinct CDR3 sequences, with around 60% observed a single time. This CDR3 is built from 16 residues. J was trimmed by 2 bases and V by 3 bases; bases with no gene match: 7.

The chain is built from TRBV12-3 or TRBV12-4 and TRBJ2-5, with 9 bases that match TRBD1. The sequenced material came from peripheral blood. This TCR was recovered from an older woman with primary liver carcinoma and hepatitis B virus infection. For the CDR3, the DNA is TGTGCCAGCAGTTTCCCGATCGGACAGGGGCAAGAGACCCAGTACTTC. Translating gives CASSFPIGQGQETQYF.